The rows below give T cell receptor beta chains drawn from one sample of a study of relationships among human T cell subsets. TCRdb used MiXCR to reprocess the multiplex PCR reads, holding one entry per CDR3 protein. This table has fewer than 15,000 distinct CDR3 sequences, about 60% appearing once. The material sequenced was Tregs sorted from blood. These receptors came from a man aged 35-49 years in good health. Each CDR3 is given with its conserved first and last residue. The order of the fields is V gene, D gene, clone size, CDR3 length, J gene, CDR3 DNA, CDR3 protein. D genes are given only for firm matches. Only some rows state a clone size, as once, few, many or a class for expanded clones.

v_call: TRBV27
d_call: NA
clone_size: few
cdr3_length: 13
j_call: TRBJ1-1
cdr3_nt: TGTGCCAGCAGTCCCAGACGACAGACTGAAGCTTTCTTT
cdr3_aa: CASSPRRQTEAFF

v_call: TRBV30
d_call: NA
clone_size: NA
cdr3_length: 13
j_call: TRBJ1-5
cdr3_nt: TGTGCCTGGAGTGTAACGGAGGGGCAGCCCCAGCATTTT
cdr3_aa: CAWSVTEGQPQHF

v_call: TRBV28
d_call: NA
clone_size: NA
cdr3_length: 12
j_call: TRBJ1-6
cdr3_nt: TGTGCCAGCAGTTACGAGGGCGAGGCCCTCCACTTT
cdr3_aa: CASSYEGEALHF

v_call: TRBV6-6
d_call: NA
clone_size: few
cdr3_length: 13
j_call: TRBJ2-3
cdr3_nt: TGTGCCAGCACCCTGGACAGCACAGATACGCAGTATTTT
cdr3_aa: CASTLDSTDTQYF

v_call: TRBV11-2
d_call: NA
clone_size: once
cdr3_length: 12
j_call: TRBJ1-6
cdr3_nt: TGTGCCAGCAGCCCCAGGGATTCACCCCTCCACTTT
cdr3_aa: CASSPRDSPLHF

v_call: TRBV6-5
d_call: NA
clone_size: NA
cdr3_length: 11
j_call: TRBJ2-3
cdr3_nt: TGTGCCAGCAGTTCCGGGGATACGCAGTATTTT
cdr3_aa: CASSSGDTQYF

v_call: TRBV11-2
d_call: NA
clone_size: NA
cdr3_length: 12
j_call: TRBJ2-7
cdr3_nt: TGTGCCAGCAGCTTAGATACCGGGGAGCAGTACTTC
cdr3_aa: CASSLDTGEQYF

v_call: TRBV28
d_call: TRBD2
clone_size: NA
cdr3_length: 18
j_call: TRBJ2-4
cdr3_nt: TGTGCCAGCACAGGGAGGGGCCCCCCTTCGCTAGCCAAAAACATTCAGTACTTC
cdr3_aa: CASTGRGPPSLAKNIQYF

v_call: TRBV11-2
d_call: TRBD2
clone_size: NA
cdr3_length: 15
j_call: TRBJ2-7
cdr3_nt: TGTGCCAGCAGCTTAGCGGGAGGAGGGGCCTACGAGCAGTACTTC
cdr3_aa: CASSLAGGGAYEQYF

v_call: TRBV28
d_call: NA
clone_size: NA
cdr3_length: 14
j_call: TRBJ1-1
cdr3_nt: TGTGCCAGCAGTTTAGGGCGGAATAGCGCTGAAGCTTTCTTT
cdr3_aa: CASSLGRNSAEAFF

v_call: TRBV5-1
d_call: TRBD2
clone_size: NA
cdr3_length: 15
j_call: TRBJ2-3
cdr3_nt: TGCGCCAGCAGCTTGAGCGGGGCTAGCACAGATACGCAGTATTTT
cdr3_aa: CASSLSGASTDTQYF

v_call: TRBV28
d_call: NA
clone_size: NA
cdr3_length: 14
j_call: TRBJ2-3
cdr3_nt: TGTGCCAGCAGTTTGGGGGGGGCCGCCGATACGCAGTATTTT
cdr3_aa: CASSLGGAADTQYF

v_call: TRBV20-1
d_call: NA
clone_size: few
cdr3_length: 13
j_call: TRBJ2-1
cdr3_nt: TGCAGTACCGGCGAGGGGTCCTACAATGAGCAGTTCTTC
cdr3_aa: CSTGEGSYNEQFF

v_call: TRBV6-2/TRBV6-3
d_call: NA
clone_size: NA
cdr3_length: 12
j_call: TRBJ2-1
cdr3_nt: TGTGCCAGCACCATTGGGGGTGGCGAGCAGTTCTTC
cdr3_aa: CASTIGGGEQFF

v_call: TRBV7-8
d_call: NA
clone_size: once
cdr3_length: 15
j_call: TRBJ2-1
cdr3_nt: TGTGCCAGCAGCTTATGGCCTAGGGGCGGCGGTGAGCAGTTCTTC
cdr3_aa: CASSLWPRGGGEQFF

v_call: TRBV6-1
d_call: NA
clone_size: NA
cdr3_length: 12
j_call: TRBJ2-3
cdr3_nt: TGTGCCAGCAGTGTATATCGGGATACGCAGTATTTT
cdr3_aa: CASSVYRDTQYF

v_call: TRBV19
d_call: TRBD1
clone_size: few
cdr3_length: 13
j_call: TRBJ1-2
cdr3_nt: TGTGCCAGTAGCCAAGACAGGGTACGGGGCTACACCTTC
cdr3_aa: CASSQDRVRGYTF

v_call: TRBV28
d_call: TRBD2
clone_size: NA
cdr3_length: 14
j_call: TRBJ2-1
cdr3_nt: TGTGCCACCCAGCGGGGGGCCAAATACAATGAGCAGTTCTTC
cdr3_aa: CATQRGAKYNEQFF

v_call: TRBV29-1
d_call: NA
clone_size: few
cdr3_length: 13
j_call: TRBJ1-1
cdr3_nt: TGCAGCGTTGGCCAGGGAGGGCACACTGAAGCTTTCTTT
cdr3_aa: CSVGQGGHTEAFF

v_call: TRBV2
d_call: TRBD2
clone_size: NA
cdr3_length: 11
j_call: TRBJ2-5
cdr3_nt: TGTGCCAGCAGGGTGGGACTAGTCCAGTACTTC
cdr3_aa: CASRVGLVQYF

v_call: TRBV7-8
d_call: NA
clone_size: NA
cdr3_length: 15
j_call: TRBJ2-3
cdr3_nt: TGTGCCAGCAGCTTAAGCGAGCGGTACTCAGATACGCAGTATTTT
cdr3_aa: CASSLSERYSDTQYF